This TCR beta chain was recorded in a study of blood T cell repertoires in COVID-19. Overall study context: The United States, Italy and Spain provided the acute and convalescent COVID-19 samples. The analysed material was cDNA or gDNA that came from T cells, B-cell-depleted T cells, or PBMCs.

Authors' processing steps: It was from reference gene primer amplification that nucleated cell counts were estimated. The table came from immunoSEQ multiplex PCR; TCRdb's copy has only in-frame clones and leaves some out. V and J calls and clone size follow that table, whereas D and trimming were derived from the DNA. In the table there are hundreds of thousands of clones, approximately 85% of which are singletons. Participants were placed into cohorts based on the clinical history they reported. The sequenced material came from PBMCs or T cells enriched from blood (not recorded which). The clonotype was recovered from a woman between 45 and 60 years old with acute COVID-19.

In nucleotides, the CDR3 is TGTGCCAGCAGTCCACCGGGACAAAGAAATCAGCCCCAGCATTTT. Its protein product is CASSPPGQRNQPQHF. The J gene is TRBJ1-5, the V gene TRBV6-5, with D perhaps TRBD1 (6 bases). Between the trimmed V and J ends, which lost 5 bases and 4 bases, there was a span of 15 bases. Germline V lookup: CDR1 MNHEY, CDR2 SVGAGI. This CDR3 is 15 amino acids long.